The 8 T cell receptor beta chains listed next were all sequenced from one sample in a study of cytomegalovirus exposure and HLA in healthy donors. The table came from immunoSEQ multiplex PCR; TCRdb's copy has only in-frame clones and leaves some out. Among approximately 120,000 clones, roughly 93% were seen once, and the ten largest hold under 1.5%. The sequenced sample was PBMCs. Every receptor here comes from a young woman in good health and CMV-seronegative.

The chain employs TRBV30 and TRBJ2-7; a weak D match, TRBD2 (5 bases). The germline V gene has CDR1 GTSNPN and CDR2 SVGIG (reference sequence). The CDR3 consists of 15 residues. V lost 1 base and J lost 2, with 15 bases in between. CDR3 amino acids: CAWSDAASSAYEQYF. CDR3 coding DNA: TGTGCCTGGAGTGATGCGGCTAGCAGCGCCTACGAGCAGTACTTC.

J is TRBJ2-2 and V is TRBV30; 8 positions agree with TRBD1. Germline V gene sequence: CDR1 GTSNPN, CDR2 SVGIG (reference sequence). With V trimmed by 5 bases and J by 6 bases, 5 bases remained unmatched. This CDR3 spans 13 amino acids. The CDR3 region is CAWEVQGAGELFF. In DNA, the CDR3 is TGTGCCTGGGAAGTACAGGGGGCCGGGGAGCTGTTTTTT.

This clone was counted once. V is TRBV28 and J is TRBJ1-5; D is unclear. Trimming took 6 bases from V and 7 from J, leaving 10 bases between them. This CDR3 has 12 residues. Per germline, CDR1 MDHEN and CDR2 SYDVKM. CDR3 DNA: TGTGCCAGCAGCCTAACTCGACAGCCCCAGCATTTT. Translating gives CASSLTRQPQHF.

The rearrangement joins TRBV30 to TRBJ1-2; TRBD1 matches 8 bases. The germline V gene encodes CDR1 GTSNPN and CDR2 SVGIG (reference sequence). The CDR3 contains 15 residues. V lost 2 bases, J lost 5 bases, and 10 bases stayed unmatched. The CDR3 here is CAWSPQDRASYGYTF. In nucleotides, the CDR3 is TGTGCCTGGAGTCCCCAGGACAGGGCTTCGTATGGCTACACCTTC. Filled out from reference TRBV30 and TRBJ1-2, the complete variable domain reads SQTIHQWPATLVQPVGSPLSLECTVEGTSNPNLYWYRQAAGRGLQLLFYSVGIGQISSEVPQNLSASRPQDRQFILSSKKLLLSDSGFYLCAWSPQDRASYGYTFGSGTRLTVV.

V and J are TRBV29-1 and TRBJ2-7; D might be TRBD1 (6 bases). Trimming pared 6 bases from V and 1 base from J, leaving 13 bases between. Looked up from germline, CDR1 is SQVTM and CDR2 is ANQGSEA. The CDR3 is 13 residues long. The CDR3 DNA follows: TGCAGCGTGGGTGAGGGGGAATCCTACGAGCAGTACTTC. Amino acids: CSVGEGESYEQYF.

The chain employs TRBV4-1 and TRBJ1-1, with a tentative D call TRBD1 (5 bases). The V end was cut by 0 bases, the J end by 2 bases, with 13 bases between. Germline CDR1 is MGHRA and CDR2 is YSYEKL. The CDR3 spans 16 residues. CDR3 sequence (DNA): TGCGCCAGCAGCCAAGATAATGGGGCGTACAACACTGAAGCTTTCTTT. The encoded protein is CASSQDNGAYNTEAFF.

The chain combines TRBV5-1 with TRBJ2-5, with TRBD2 matching over 13 bases. After removal of 4 bases from V and 4 bases from J, the junction contained 7 bases not matched to a gene. The CDR3 is 16 amino acids. The V gene's germline CDR1 is SGHRS and CDR2 YFSETQ. The CDR3 coding sequence is TGCGCCAGCAGCCCGGGGACTAGCGGGATAGGAGAGACCCAGTACTTC. It translates to CASSPGTSGIGETQYF.

The V and J genes are TRBV2 and TRBJ2-3; TRBD2 is a possible D gene (5 bases). V lost 6 bases and J 0 bases, leaving 13 bases between the germline ends. The V gene's germline CDR1 is SNHLY and CDR2 FYNNEI. CDR3 length equals 15 residues. The CDR3 here is CASREEVTSTDTQYF. CDR3 DNA sequence: TGTGCCAGCAGGGAGGAAGTTACTAGCACAGATACGCAGTATTTT.